The 21 T cell receptor beta chains below were found in one sample sequenced in a study of blood T cell repertoires in COVID-19. Some clones are missing from TCRdb's copy, which holds only in-frame ones; the method was immunoSEQ multiplex PCR. The sample holds 190,000 or so clones, 80% to 90% seen once. Sequencing input: PBMCs or T cells enriched from blood (not recorded which). These receptors were obtained from a woman aged 18-29 years who had recovered from COVID-19.

The J gene is TRBJ2-2, the V gene TRBV6-1; D gene ambiguous. The CDR3 has 13 amino acids. Per the germline V gene, CDR1 is MNHNS and CDR2 is SASEGT. Trimming took off 0 bases at V and 7 bases at J, with 6 bases between the two ends. CDR3 coding DNA: TGTGCCAGCAGTGAAGCCCTCGTCGGGGAGCTGTTTTTT. Protein product: CASSEALVGELFF.

The chain joins TRBV6-6 to TRBJ2-7, with D perhaps TRBD1 (6 bases). CDR3 length: 12 amino acids. V lost 10 bases to trimming and J lost 6 bases, with 16 bases between them. Germline V CDR1 and CDR2: MNHNY, SVGAGI (reference sequence). This CDR3 reads CAILGTQGEQYF. The CDR3 DNA is TGTGCCATCCTCGGAACACAGGGCGAGCAGTACTTC.

The rearrangement links TRBV14 to TRBJ1-1; no clear D gene. Germline CDR1 is SGHDN and CDR2 is FVKESK. The CDR3 extends over 15 amino acids. The ends were cut back, 0 bases at V and 8 bases at J, with 16 bases in the middle. CDR3 protein: CASSQDTSFRKEAFF. CDR3 nucleotides: TGTGCCAGCAGCCAAGACACGTCATTCAGGAAAGAAGCTTTCTTT.

V and J are TRBV27 and TRBJ1-2; D gene unclear. V was pared by 2 bases and J by 4 bases, with 8 bases between. This CDR3 is built from 13 residues. Germline CDR1 reads MNHEY; CDR2 reads SMNVEV (reference sequence). CDR3: CASSLPGGYGYTF. CDR3 DNA: TGTGCCAGCAGTTTACCGGGAGGCTATGGCTACACCTTC.

The CDR3 sequence is CAWIGTSGRYNEQFF. CDR3 in DNA: TGTGCCTGGATCGGGACTAGCGGGCGGTACAATGAGCAGTTCTTC. This chain connects TRBV30 to TRBJ2-1; 12 nucleotides line up with TRBD2. The germline gives CDR1 GTSNPN, CDR2 SVGIG (reference sequence). V shed 4 bases, J shed 4 bases, and the junction held 5 bases outside the gene matches. There are 15 residues in the CDR3.

This clone occurred once. As the CDR3 is not closed by the conserved phenylalanine or tryptophan, this likely results from a read error. Because the CDR3's place on the DNA is in doubt, the DNA is left out and the CDR3 is given as listed by TCRdb. The chain's CDR3 is CASKNDEAVIL. V is TRBV5-1 and J is TRBJ1-2. The CDR3 is 11 amino acids long, termini counted. Germline values: CDR1 SGHRS, CDR2 YFSETQ.

This sequence joins TRBV5-1 and TRBJ1-1, with TRBD1 matching 8 bases. J gave up 4 bases and V 4 bases, and 6 bases lay outside the gene matches. There are 14 residues in the CDR3. Germline CDR1 and CDR2: SGHRS and YFSETQ. CDR3 protein: CASSGDRGPTEAFF. The CDR3 DNA sequence: TGCGCCAGCAGCGGTGACAGGGGCCCCACTGAAGCTTTCTTT.

This clone was seen once. The chain combines TRBV5-1 with TRBJ2-7; 7 positions agree with TRBD1. The CDR3 is 15 residues long. The V gene's germline CDR1 is SGHRS and CDR2 YFSETQ. With V trimmed by 4 bases and J by 2 bases, 9 bases remained unmatched. CDR3 sequence: CASSLDRDPTYEQYF. The CDR3 DNA reads TGCGCCAGCAGCCTAGACAGGGACCCTACCTACGAGCAGTACTTC.

The chain uses TRBV28 and TRBJ1-6; D remains unclear. Trimming left V 5 bases short and J 2 bases short, with 10 bases between. The V gene's germline CDR1 is MDHEN and CDR2 SYDVKM. The length of the CDR3 is 15 residues. The CDR3 DNA is TGTGCCAGCAGTCCTCCCAGTACCTATAATTCACCCCTCCACTTT. Translated: CASSPPSTYNSPLHF.

V is TRBV27 and J is TRBJ2-2; 9 bases align to TRBD1. Germline CDR1 reads MNHEY; CDR2 reads SMNVEV (reference sequence). The V segment lost 2 bases and the J segment 8 bases; nucleotides outside the gene matches: 6. This CDR3 spans 15 amino acids. CDR3 protein: CASSLGTGFAGELFF. The CDR3 DNA reads as TGTGCCAGCAGTTTAGGGACAGGGTTCGCGGGGGAGCTGTTTTTT.

The gene calls are TRBV24-1 and TRBJ2-3, with TRBD2 as a possible D gene (6 bases). V lost 5 bases and J 3 bases, leaving 11 bases between the germline ends. The germline V gene has CDR1 KGHDR and CDR2 SFDVKD. The CDR3 is 14 residues long. The CDR3 loop is CATSVVGGTDTQYF. In nucleotides, the CDR3 is TGTGCCACCAGTGTTGTGGGGGGTACAGATACGCAGTATTTT.

The CDR3 DNA reads as TGTGCCATCAGTGGACAGGCCCCTCAAGAGACCCAGTACTTC. Translating it yields CAISGQAPQETQYF. The V call is TRBV10-3, the J call TRBJ2-5; perhaps TRBD1 as D (6 bases). Per germline, CDR1 ENHRY and CDR2 SYGVKD. The ends were cut back, 4 bases at V and 2 bases at J, with 11 bases in the middle. The CDR3 extends over 14 amino acids.

J is TRBJ1-1 and V is TRBV4-1; TRBD1 aligns across 11 bases. The V segment lost 4 bases and the J segment 3 bases; nucleotides outside the gene matches: 4. Germline V gene data show CDR1 as MGHRA and CDR2 as YSYEKL. The CDR3 contains 15 residues. The CDR3 nucleotides are TGCGCCAGCAGCCGGGGGGGACAGGGGGACACTGAAGCTTTCTTT. Translating it yields CASSRGGQGDTEAFF.

The chain links TRBV9 to TRBJ2-7; TRBD1 might be the D (5 bases). Trimming removed 3 bases at V and 7 bases at J, with 14 bases between. This CDR3 contains 13 residues. CDR1 is SGDLS and CDR2 is YYNGEE in the germline V gene. DNA for the CDR3: TGTGCCAGCAGCGCCATACCTAGGGGAGAGCAGTACTTC. Translation: CASSAIPRGEQYF.

Here the CDR3 reads CASSGTGTGSYEQYF. The DNA of the CDR3 is TGCGCCAGCAGCGGGACCGGGACAGGGTCCTACGAGCAGTACTTC. The chain joins TRBV5-1 to TRBJ2-7; the match to TRBD1 covers 9 bases. The CDR3 is made up of 15 amino acids. Trimming at V came to 4 bases and at J to 1 base, leaving 6 bases not matched to a gene. In germline, CDR1 is SGHRS, CDR2 YFSETQ.

This rearrangement joins TRBV10-3 to TRBJ2-2; D possibly corresponds to TRBD1 (5 bases). This CDR3 comprises 16 residues. Trimming took 0 bases from V and 2 from J, leaving 10 bases between them. CDR1 is ENHRY and CDR2 is SYGVKD in the germline V gene. The CDR3 nucleotides read TGTGCCATCAGTGAGTCTGGCAGGGAAAACACCGGGGAGCTGTTTTTT. Encoded protein: CAISESGRENTGELFF.

A remark on this clone: The junction departs from the called germline gene at one end, perhaps through a read error. V gene TRBV2 combines with J gene TRBJ2-3; 10 nucleotides align to TRBD1. This CDR3 is built from 12 residues. Germline V gene lookup returns CDR1 SNHLY and CDR2 FYNNEI. CDR3 sequence reads: CASSQGTGEVFF. Written as DNA, the CDR3 is TGTGCCAGCAGCCAAGGGACAGGGGAGGTTTTCTTT.

The chain has TRBV9 and TRBJ2-1; D is possibly TRBD2 (6 bases). Trimming left V 3 bases short and J 8 bases short, with 9 bases between. This CDR3 contains 12 residues. CDR1 and CDR2 (germline): SGDLS, YYNGEE. CDR3 sequence reads: CASSAGGYEQFF. CDR3 DNA: TGTGCCAGCAGCGCCGGAGGGTATGAGCAGTTCTTC.

This chain joins TRBV4-1 and TRBJ1-5, with D possibly being TRBD1 (6 bases). Germline CDR1 is MGHRA and CDR2 is YSYEKL. V lost 0 bases to trimming and J lost 6 bases, with 12 bases between them. The CDR3 runs 15 residues. CDR3 residues: CASSQDRGESQPQHF. The DNA for the CDR3 is TGCGCCAGCAGCCAAGACAGGGGAGAGAGTCAGCCCCAGCATTTT.

This sequence joins TRBV5-6 and TRBJ2-1, with a weak D call TRBD2 (6 bases). CDR1 SGHDT and CDR2 YYEEEE come from the germline V gene. The V and J ends lost 3 bases and 6 bases respectively, with 7 bases between them. The CDR3 covers 12 residues. The CDR3 loop is CASSSGVNEQFF. The CDR3 nucleotides are TGTGCCAGCAGCTCGGGGGTCAATGAGCAGTTCTTC.

The chain links TRBV5-4 to TRBJ2-4, with 8 bases aligning to TRBD1. CDR1 is SGHNT, CDR2 YYREEE, per germline (reference sequence). The CDR3 runs 15 residues. V shed 3 bases and J 2 bases; nucleotides not matched to a gene: 4. The CDR3, as DNA: TGTGCCAGCAGCTCCCCAGGGGGCCCCAAAAACATTCAGTACTTC. As protein: CASSSPGGPKNIQYF. Using reference TRBV5-4 and TRBJ2-4 for the parts outside the CDR3, the full variable domain is ETGVTQSPTHLIKTRGQQVTLRCSSQSGHNTVSWYQQALGQGPQFIFQYYREEENGRGNFPPRFSGLQFPNYSSELNVNALELDDSALYLCASSSPGGPKNIQYFGAGTRLSVL.